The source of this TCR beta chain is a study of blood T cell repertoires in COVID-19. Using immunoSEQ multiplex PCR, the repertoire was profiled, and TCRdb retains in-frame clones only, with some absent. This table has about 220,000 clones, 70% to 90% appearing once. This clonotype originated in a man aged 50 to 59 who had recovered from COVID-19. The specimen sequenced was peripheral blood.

CDR3 in DNA: TGTGCCAGCAGTTCCCCCAGCGGTTGGGCTCGGCAAGAGACCCAGTACTTC. Amino acids: CASSSPSGWARQETQYF. The V call is TRBV27, the J call TRBJ2-5; D might be TRBD2 (5 bases). The CDR3 is 17 residues long. Trimming stripped 4 bases from V and 2 bases from J, with 20 bases between. Per germline, CDR1 MNHEY and CDR2 SMNVEV (reference sequence).